This TCR beta chain was identified in a study of blood T cell repertoires in COVID-19. The germline CDR1 and CDR2 sequences are SGHRS and YFSETQ. The CDR3 is made up of 16 amino acids. V lost 3 bases, J lost 3 bases, and 11 bases stayed unmatched. Methods used by the authors: Amplification of reference gene primers provided the estimated nucleated cell counts. This table comes from immunoSEQ multiplex PCR, and its TCRdb copy is limited to in-frame clones, with some not included. For V, J and clone size, that table is used; D and trimming come from the DNA. There are about 180,000 clones in the sample; around 79% occur only once, and 26% lies in the top ten.

Sequencing was carried out using peripheral blood. The chain joins TRBV5-1 to TRBJ2-7; 8 bases align to TRBD1. The source is a woman in her 70s with acute or convalescent COVID-19. The CDR3 region is CASSSVRGTGLYEQYF. CDR3 DNA sequence: TGCGCCAGCAGCTCGGTCAGGGGGACAGGTCTCTACGAGCAGTACTTC.